The 12 T cell receptor beta chains given below trace back to one sample, sequenced in a study of T cell responses to AZD1222 COVID-19 vaccine (dated by TCRdb to about 2021). The time point label on this specimen signifies: baseline before first vaccination. Receptors were amplified or captured by the immunoSEQ multiplex PCR assay. What TCRdb holds here is the immuneACCESS table cut down to in-frame rearrangements. Part of the clones is not present; checked against another copy, under half of the missing clones reflect an unresolved V gene, and the others are unexplained. Across this sample there are 75,000 to 85,000 clones, with 90% seen only once. The ten largest account for roughly 4.2% of the sample. Here the sequenced sample was peripheral blood, taken on day 0 of AZD1222 vaccination. These receptors originate from an adult in good health.

This chain links TRBV15 with TRBJ1-2; possibly TRBD1 for D (5 bases). V gave up 3 bases and J gave up 7 bases, with 9 bases separating them. Germline CDR1 reads LNHNV; CDR2 reads YYDKDF (reference sequence). CDR3 length equals 12 residues. CDR3 nucleotide sequence: TGTGCCACCAGCAGGGACACCACTGGCTACACCTTC. Its protein product is CATSRDTTGYTF.

The genes are TRBV4-1 and TRBJ2-3; 9 nucleotides match TRBD2. Losses at the gene ends were 5 bases for V and 1 base for J; bases not matched to a gene: 4. Germline V gene data show CDR1 as MGHRA and CDR2 as YSYEKL. The CDR3 totals 15 residues. This CDR3 is CASSNLAGGTDTQYF. The CDR3 DNA reads TGCGCCAGCAGCAACTTAGCGGGGGGCACAGATACGCAGTATTTT.

The chain links TRBV6-1 to TRBJ1-5; D gene ambiguous. V lost 2 bases, J lost 5 bases, and 7 bases lay in between. Per germline, CDR1 MNHNS and CDR2 SASEGT. This CDR3 is 13 amino acids long. As DNA, the CDR3 is TGTGCCAGCAGTGAATTCGTGGATCAGCCCCAGCATTTT. Translated: CASSEFVDQPQHF.

The chain carries TRBV2 and TRBJ1-5; possibly TRBD1 for D (6 bases). CDR1 and CDR2 (germline): SNHLY, FYNNEI. The CDR3 consists of 14 residues. V gave up 11 bases and J gave up 4 bases, with 18 bases separating them. The CDR3 nucleotides are TGTGCCTGCGATCGAGGACAGCCAAATCAGCCCCAGCATTTT. It translates to CACDRGQPNQPQHF.

The V and J genes are TRBV5-1 and TRBJ1-4; TRBD1 matches at 8 bases. The germline gives CDR1 SGHRS, CDR2 YFSETQ. CDR3 length: 19 amino acids. The V gene end was trimmed by 0 bases and the J gene end by 2 bases; junction bases not matched to a gene: 12. The CDR3 DNA reads TGCGCCAGCAGCTTGGCCATCGCAGGGGGCTTGTCTACTAATGAAAAACTGTTTTTT. Encoded protein: CASSLAIAGGLSTNEKLFF.

The chain has TRBV7-9 and TRBJ1-2, with TRBD1 matching over 9 bases. CDR1 and CDR2 from the germline V gene are SEHNR and FQNEAQ (reference sequence). The CDR3 has 15 residues. Germline trimming cut 1 base from V and 6 bases from J; bases unmatched to any gene: 6. The DNA for the CDR3 is TGTGCCAGCAGCTTAGGTGCCGGGACAGGGCATGGCTACACCTTC. Encoded protein: CASSLGAGTGHGYTF.

V gene TRBV11-3 combines with J gene TRBJ2-3, with TRBD2 matching over 9 bases. The CDR3 contains 17 residues. Trimming took 5 bases from V and 0 from J; bases not matched to a gene: 9. Germline assignment: CDR1 SGHNT and CDR2 YENEEA. CDR3 amino acids: CASSTRGREGSTDTQYF. The CDR3 DNA is TGTGCCAGCAGCACCCGGGGGCGGGAGGGTAGCACAGATACGCAGTATTTT.

V and J are TRBV4-1 and TRBJ2-7; TRBD1 matches at 8 bases. Germline V lookup: CDR1 MGHRA, CDR2 YSYEKL. V lost 0 bases and J lost 0; bases outside the gene matches: 16. CDR3 length equals 20 residues. Written as DNA, the CDR3 is TGCGCCAGCAGCCAAGATATGAGACAGGGGCTATTTTTAAGCTCCTACGAGCAGTACTTC. It translates to CASSQDMRQGLFLSSYEQYF.

This clone was recorded a few times. The chain combines TRBV13 with TRBJ1-1; perhaps TRBD1 as D (6 bases). Trimming pared 3 bases from V and 1 base from J, leaving 21 bases between. CDR3 size: 18 residues. Per the germline V gene, CDR1 is PRHDT and CDR2 is FYEKMQ (reference sequence). CDR3 bases: TGTGCCAGCAGCTTGATCAGGGGCTCCCTGCCTGCGAACACTGAAGCTTTCTTT. This translates into CASSLIRGSLPANTEAFF.

J is TRBJ2-3 and V is TRBV24-1, with TRBD1 identical over 7 bases. The length of the CDR3 is 16 residues. Germline loops: CDR1 KGHDR, CDR2 SFDVKD. V gave up 3 bases and J gave up 6 bases; unmatched junction bases: 11. The CDR3 sequence is CATSDPGQGVYDTQYF. The CDR3 region has the DNA TGTGCCACCAGTGATCCTGGGCAGGGGGTGTACGATACGCAGTATTTT.

The chain couples TRBV4-2 to TRBJ1-2, with a weak D call TRBD1 (5 bases). V lost 4 bases and J 0 bases, leaving 21 bases between the germline ends. The germline V gene encodes CDR1 LGHNA and CDR2 YNFKEQ. This CDR3 region has 18 residues. The CDR3 sequence is CASSPDGTTVVANYGYTF. The CDR3 DNA is TGTGCCAGCAGCCCCGATGGGACCACAGTTGTAGCTAACTATGGCTACACCTTC.

This chain connects TRBV5-4 to TRBJ2-3, with D unclear. The CDR3 has 15 amino acids. Germline V gives CDR1 SGHNT, CDR2 YYREEE (reference sequence). Trimming removed 3 bases at V and 5 bases at J, with 16 bases between. The CDR3 spells CASSSQRSPGDTQYF. As DNA, the CDR3 is TGTGCCAGCAGCTCCCAGAGGTCTCCGGGAGATACGCAGTATTTT.